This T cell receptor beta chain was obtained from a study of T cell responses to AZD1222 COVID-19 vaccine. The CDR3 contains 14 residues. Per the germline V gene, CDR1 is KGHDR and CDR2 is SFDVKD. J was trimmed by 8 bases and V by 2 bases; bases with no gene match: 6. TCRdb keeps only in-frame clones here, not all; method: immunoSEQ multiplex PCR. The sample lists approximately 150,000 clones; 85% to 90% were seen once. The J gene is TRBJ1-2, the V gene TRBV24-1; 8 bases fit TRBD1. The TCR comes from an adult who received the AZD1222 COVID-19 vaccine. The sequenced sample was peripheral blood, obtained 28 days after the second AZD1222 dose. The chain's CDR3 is CATSDSRGHGGYTF. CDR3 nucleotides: TGTGCCACCAGTGATTCCAGGGGGCACGGAGGCTACACCTTC.